This TCR beta chain stems from a study of blood T cell repertoires in COVID-19 (dated by TCRdb to 2018 to 2021). With regard to the full study: Collaborator samples came from the United States, Italy and Spain and covered acute and convalescent phases of COVID-19. The prospective study material was composed of cDNA or gDNA derived from T cells, B-cell-depleted T cells, or PBMCs. The dataset comprised deeply sampled blood TCRbeta repertoires from subjects exposed to, actively infected with, or recovered from COVID-19. A freely available public database, intended as a resource for researchers studying the immune response to SARS-CoV-2, is where the repertoires were released. Samples were obtained from the ongoing ImmuneRACE study (first 160 participants) and from some 1,200 subjects provided by 6 global collaborators. A de-identified subject ID, COVID-19 status, age in years and sex were almost always included in the sample metadata. HLA class I and class II types, where available, came from metadata supplied by the sample provider rather than from assay-based typing. What the research found in general, with its limitations: The quantity of clinical and demographic metadata differed by source and by participant and was supplied without curation.

Another Seattle source contributed samples from volunteer blood donors who had recovered from COVID-19. The collaborating institutions used their own protocols to collect whole blood in K2EDTA tubes. Collaborator samples were shipped for TCRbeta analysis as frozen whole blood, isolated PBMCs, or DNA extracted from either sample type. This clone was seen only once. It lacks a known antigen. There are no base qualities to consult, and no much larger clone falls within one base. TCRbeta CDR3 regions were amplified from genomic DNA using the immunoSEQ Assay, a bias-controlled multiplex PCR. The paper's processing steps were these. The number of nucleated cells in each sample was estimated by amplification of reference gene primers within the assay. Sequence reads were collapsed and filtered to measure the absolute abundance of every unique TCRbeta CDR3 rearrangement. For each sample, productive Simpson clonality was calculated by taking the square root of Simpson's diversity index across productive rearrangements. TCRdb mirrors the immuneACCESS table, restricted to in-frame sequences. Some clones are absent from its copies; in checked studies, under half trace to an unresolved V gene, and the reason for the others is unknown. The V and J calls and clone size come from that table; D and trimming were worked out from the DNA. This sample has about 220,000 clones in its table, and approximately 81% of those were observed once. The top ten hold approximately 5.1% of the sample.

This TCR was sampled from a woman in her fifties or sixties who had recovered from COVID-19. The sample comprised peripheral blood.

Here the CDR3 is given as CASSQGGSINQPQHF. The nucleotide sequence reads TGCGCCAGCAGCCAAGGCGGCAGCATCAATCAGCCCCAGCATTTT. The rearranged chain carries TRBV4-1 and TRBJ1-5; the D gene is not confidently resolved. V was cut back by 1 base and J by 3 bases, leaving a gap of 10 bases between them. The CDR3 contains 15 residues, cysteine and phenylalanine counted. Only the CDR3 DNA stays, 45 bases, in frame from base 1. Based on the germline V gene, the CDR1 and CDR2 sequences are MGHRA and YSYEKL.